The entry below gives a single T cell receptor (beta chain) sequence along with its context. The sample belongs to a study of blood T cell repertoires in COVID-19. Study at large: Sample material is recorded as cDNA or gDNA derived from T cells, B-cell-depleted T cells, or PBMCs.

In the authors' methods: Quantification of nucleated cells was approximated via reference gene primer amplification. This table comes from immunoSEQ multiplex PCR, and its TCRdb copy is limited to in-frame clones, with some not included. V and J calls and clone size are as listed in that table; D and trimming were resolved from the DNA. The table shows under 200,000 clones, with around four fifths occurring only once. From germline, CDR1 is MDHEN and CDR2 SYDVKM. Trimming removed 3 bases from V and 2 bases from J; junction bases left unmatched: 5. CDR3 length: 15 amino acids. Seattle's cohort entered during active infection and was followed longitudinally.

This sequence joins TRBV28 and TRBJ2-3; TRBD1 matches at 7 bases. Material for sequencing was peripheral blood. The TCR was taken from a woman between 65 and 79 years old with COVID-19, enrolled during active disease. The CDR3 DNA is TGTGCCAGCAGTTTCTCAGGGGGTCCCACAGATACGCAGTATTTT. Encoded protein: CASSFSGGPTDTQYF. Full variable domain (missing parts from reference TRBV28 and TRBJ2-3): DVKVTQSSRYLVKRTGEKVFLECVQDMDHENMFWYRQDPGLGLRLIYFSYDVKMKEKGDIPEGYSVSREKKERFSLILESASTNQTSMYLCASSFSGGPTDTQYFGPGTRLTVL.